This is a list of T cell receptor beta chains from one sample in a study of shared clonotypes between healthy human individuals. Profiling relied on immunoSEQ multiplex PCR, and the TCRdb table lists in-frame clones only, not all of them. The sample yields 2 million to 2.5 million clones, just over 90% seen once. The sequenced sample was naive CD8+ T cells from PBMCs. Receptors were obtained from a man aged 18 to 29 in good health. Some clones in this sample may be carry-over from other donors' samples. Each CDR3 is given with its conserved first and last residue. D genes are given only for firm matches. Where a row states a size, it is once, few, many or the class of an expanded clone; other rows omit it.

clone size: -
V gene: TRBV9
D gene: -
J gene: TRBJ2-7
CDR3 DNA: TGTGCCAGCAGCGTAGAGGCGCGTGGCTCCTACGAGCAGTACTTC
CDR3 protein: CASSVEARGSYEQYF

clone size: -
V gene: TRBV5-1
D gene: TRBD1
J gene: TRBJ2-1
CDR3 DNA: TGCGCCAGCAGCTTGGGACAGGGGGACCACTACAATGAGCAGTTCTTC
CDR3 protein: CASSLGQGDHYNEQFF

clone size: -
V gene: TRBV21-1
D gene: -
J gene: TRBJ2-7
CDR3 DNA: TGTGCCAGCAGCAAACCGACTAGCGGGAGACCCTACGAGCAGTACTTC
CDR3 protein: CASSKPTSGRPYEQYF

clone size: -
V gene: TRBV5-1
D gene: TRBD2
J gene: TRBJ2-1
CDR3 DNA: TGCGCCAGCAGCTTGGCCGGGACTATCAGCTCCTACAATGAGCAGTTCTTC
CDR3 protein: CASSLAGTISSYNEQFF

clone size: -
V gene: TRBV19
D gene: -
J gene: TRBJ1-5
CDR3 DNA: TGTGCCAGTAGTATTGACGGCGACAATCAGCCCCAGCATTTT
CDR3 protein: CASSIDGDNQPQHF

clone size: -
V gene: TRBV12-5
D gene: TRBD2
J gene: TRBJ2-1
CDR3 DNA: TGTGCTAGTGGTTTGGGACTAGCGGGGGCTTACAATGAGCAGTTCTTC
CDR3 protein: CASGLGLAGAYNEQFF

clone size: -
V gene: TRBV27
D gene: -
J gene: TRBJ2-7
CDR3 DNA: TGTGCCAGCTCCCGCCGGTTCTCTGACATTTACGAGCAGTACTTC
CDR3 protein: CASSRRFSDIYEQYF

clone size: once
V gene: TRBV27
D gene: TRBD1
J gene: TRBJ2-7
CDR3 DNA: TGTGCCAGCAGTTTAAGGGACAGAGCCTACGAGCAGTACTTC
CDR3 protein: CASSLRDRAYEQYF

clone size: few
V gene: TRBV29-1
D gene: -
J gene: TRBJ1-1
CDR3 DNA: TGCAGCGTTGAAGATAACCGTCCCCCCCTCTTT
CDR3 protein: CSVEDNRPPLF

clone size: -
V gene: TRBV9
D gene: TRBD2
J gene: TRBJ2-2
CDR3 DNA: TGTGCCAGCAGCGACCCGGGACTAGCGGGAGGGAACACCGGGGAGCTGTTTTTT
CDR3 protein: CASSDPGLAGGNTGELFF

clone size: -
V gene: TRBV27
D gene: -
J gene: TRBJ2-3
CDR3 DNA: TGTGCCAGCAGTTTTGGGGCTAGCACAGATACGCAGTATTTT
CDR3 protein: CASSFGASTDTQYF

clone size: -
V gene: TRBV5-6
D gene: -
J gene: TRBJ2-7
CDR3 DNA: TGTGCCAGCAGCTTGGGTGCAGGTTCCTACGAGCAGTACTTC
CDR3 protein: CASSLGAGSYEQYF

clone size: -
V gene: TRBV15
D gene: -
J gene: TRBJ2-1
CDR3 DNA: TGTGCCACCAGCATTAGCGTAAGAGCCTCCTACAATGAGCAGTTCTTC
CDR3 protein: CATSISVRASYNEQFF

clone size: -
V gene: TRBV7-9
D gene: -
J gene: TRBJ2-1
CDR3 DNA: TGTGCCAGCAGGCCCGGGTCACTGCGCGATGAGCAGTTCTTC
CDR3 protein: CASRPGSLRDEQFF